This T cell receptor beta chain was captured in a study of OX40 agonist ivuxolimab in advanced cancers. Study-level background: Ivuxolimab, which targeted the costimulatory receptor OX40 (CD134), was an agonistic, fully human IgG2 monoclonal antibody. Intravenous ivuxolimab was administered to patients every 2 weeks at six dose levels: 0.01, 0.1, 0.3, 1.5, 3 and 10 mg/kg. Of the roughly 50 dose-escalation patients, hepatocellular carcinoma was present in around 19, melanoma in roughly 15, renal cell carcinoma in 9 and head and neck cancer in 9. In the dose-escalation cohort, 75% to 90% of patients were male, and the mean age was around 65 years with a range of roughly 23 to 90. Prior anti-PD-1, anti-PD-L1 or anti-CTLA-4 therapy was permitted, and checkpoint inhibitors had been received by around 39% of dose-escalation patients. Partial responses occurred in three dose-escalation patients, of whom one had hepatocellular carcinoma and two had cutaneous melanoma. Peripheral TCRbeta sequencing aimed to test whether ivuxolimab altered TCR sequence diversity and caused clonal T-cell expansion. The paper reports the monotherapy dose-escalation portion (N of about 56 patients) of the phase I ivuxolimab trial.

With regard to this clone: Its antigen is not yet known. Base qualities are not recorded, but no much larger clone differs from it by a single base.

Including cysteine and phenylalanine, the CDR3 has 15 amino acids. Kept here is only the CDR3 DNA, which spans 45 bases and is read in frame from base 1. Compared with germline, V lacks 2 bases and J lacks 7 bases; bases without a gene match: 10. From a lookup of the germline V gene, CDR1 and CDR2 are MDHEN and SYDVKM. Broad study findings and their caveats: In partial responders in the 0.1-3.0 mg/kg groups, normalized peripheral clonal expansion was found to be among the lowest, especially among CD8+ T cells. Low levels of normalized T-cell clonal expansion were also seen in some nonresponding patients. On average, CD8+ T cells showed more expanded clones than CD4+ T cells after ivuxolimab. Which antigens the clonally expanded peripheral T cells were specific for was not determined. At doses of 0.1 to 3.0 mg/kg, clonal expansion of both CD4+ and CD8+ blood T cells was observed from baseline to week 6.

To sequence the TCRbeta CDR3 region, genomic DNA was isolated from the sorted cells. The immunoSEQ Assay was used for sequencing of TCRbeta CDR3 regions. The table comes from immuneACCESS by way of TCRdb, which keeps in-frame sequences with V and J called. Part of the clones is missing from these tables; in studies checked, under half for an unresolved V gene and the rest for unknown reasons. Here the sample has 55,000 to 80,000 clones; about 86% occur a single time. The ten largest clones capture about 2.4% of the sample. The trial excluded patients who had a history of autoimmune disease or were on systemic immunosuppression. Peripheral blood for TCR sequencing was collected from all dose cohorts at baseline, on cycle 4 day 1, and on cycle 7 day 1. Samples were obtained from an open-label, multicenter, first-in-human phase I dose-escalation trial of ivuxolimab. Adults with locally advanced or metastatic melanoma, renal cell carcinoma, hepatocellular carcinoma or head and neck squamous cell carcinoma were enrolled in the trial. Before TCR sequencing, CD4+ T cells and CD8+ T cells were sorted from peripheral blood as separate populations.

Sequenced material: CD4+ or CD8+ T cells sorted from blood, taken in a trial of the OX40 agonist ivuxolimab. The receptor was isolated from an adult with an advanced solid tumor such as melanoma, head and neck, liver or kidney cancer. The V and J genes are TRBV28 and TRBJ1-1; 7 central bases correspond to TRBD1. The CDR3 region reads CASSLGGGAEIEAFF. The nucleotide sequence is TGTGCCAGCAGTTTAGGAGGGGGCGCTGAGATTGAAGCTTTCTTT.